This entry lists 32 T cell receptor beta chains sequenced from one sample in a study of blood T cell repertoires in COVID-19. Some clones are missing from TCRdb's copy, which holds only in-frame ones; the method was immunoSEQ multiplex PCR. The sample lists some 140,000 clones, roughly 78% seen once, with 3.5% to 4.5% in the top ten. Input material: peripheral blood. These receptors were obtained from a man in his 60s with acute or convalescent COVID-19.

The V gene is TRBV7-2, the J gene TRBJ1-3, with 8 bases lining up with TRBD1. Unmatched junction bases numbered 6, after V lost 5 bases and J lost 3 bases. The CDR3 totals 15 residues. The germline CDR1 and CDR2 sequences are SGHTA and FQGNSA. The CDR3: CASSIQGAVGNTIYF. The CDR3 coding sequence is TGTGCCAGCAGCATCCAGGGGGCGGTTGGAAACACCATATATTTT.

This sequence joins TRBV7-9 and TRBJ2-5, with D possibly TRBD2 on 5 matching bases. Germline V CDR1 and CDR2: SEHNR, FQNEAQ (reference sequence). V lost 5 bases and J lost 4, with 11 bases in between. The CDR3 runs 13 residues. The CDR3 DNA reads as TGTGCCAGCAGCCCCGGACTTGGAGAGACCCAGTACTTC. Translated, it gives CASSPGLGETQYF.

This sequence joins TRBV4-3 and TRBJ1-4; D perhaps matches TRBD1 (6 bases). CDR1 LGHNA and CDR2 YSLEER come from the germline V gene. This CDR3 is 17 amino acids long. V lost 3 bases to trimming and J lost 3 bases, with 17 bases between them. CDR3 region: CASSQGVSGQPNEKLFF. CDR3 DNA sequence: TGCGCCAGCAGCCAGGGCGTGTCAGGACAGCCTAATGAAAAACTGTTTTTT.

This sequence joins TRBV18 and TRBJ2-1; D may be TRBD1 (6 bases). V dropped 1 base and J dropped 8 bases, with 12 bases sitting between them. Germline CDR1 KGHSH, CDR2 LQKENI. The CDR3 has 14 amino acids. This chain's CDR3 is CASSPRQASDEQFF. The CDR3 nucleotides are TGTGCCAGCTCACCACGACAGGCGAGCGATGAGCAGTTCTTC.

The chain links TRBV9 to TRBJ2-1, with a tentative D call TRBD2 (6 bases). V lost 0 bases and J 9 bases, leaving 16 bases between the germline ends. The germline gives CDR1 SGDLS, CDR2 YYNGEE. CDR3 size: 15 residues. CDR3 protein: CASSVAPGAGLEQFF. The CDR3 DNA is TGTGCCAGCAGCGTAGCCCCTGGGGCGGGACTTGAGCAGTTCTTC.

This chain joins TRBV5-5 and TRBJ2-7, with D possibly TRBD1 on 9 matching bases. The CDR3 is made up of 16 amino acids. In germline, CDR1 is SGHKS, CDR2 YYEKEE (reference sequence). Deletions cut 4 bases from V and 4 bases from J, with 21 bases between. The DNA of the CDR3 is TGTGCCAGCAGCCCCGGGGGGGGACAGGGTGTTTACGAGCAGTACTTC. Amino acids: CASSPGGGQGVYEQYF.

Comment on this clone: Other DNA sequences in this specimen translate into the identical CDR3. This chain connects TRBV5-1 to TRBJ1-4, with 9 positions matching TRBD1. The germline gives CDR1 SGHRS, CDR2 YFSETQ. The ends lost 4 bases at V and 5 bases at J; junction bases unmatched: 3. This CDR3 spans 14 amino acids. CDR3 in amino acids: CASSLGTGNEKLFF. In DNA, the CDR3 is TGCGCCAGCAGCCTCGGGACAGGGAATGAAAAACTGTTTTTT.

The rearrangement links TRBV28 to TRBJ1-1; D remains ambiguous. The CDR3 loop spans 14 amino acids. Deletions cut 6 bases from V and 1 base from J, with 12 bases between. In germline, CDR1 is MDHEN, CDR2 SYDVKM. The CDR3 DNA sequence: TGTGCCAGCAGCCTCCCCGCGGGGAACACTGAAGCTTTCTTT. Its translation is CASSLPAGNTEAFF.

This clone occurred a few times. This chain connects TRBV2 to TRBJ1-5; no definite D call. This CDR3 contains 15 residues. The V end lost 4 bases, the J end lost 1 base, and 11 bases lay between the germline ends. The germline V gene has CDR1 SNHLY and CDR2 FYNNEI. CDR3 region: CASSAQKGSNQPQHF. The CDR3 bases are TGTGCCAGCAGTGCACAGAAAGGAAGCAATCAGCCCCAGCATTTT.

The chain employs TRBV4-2 and TRBJ2-1; 7 bases fit TRBD2. The germline CDR1 and CDR2 sequences are LGHNA and YNFKEQ. The V and J ends lost 3 bases and 6 bases, in that order; junction bases with no gene match: 11. This CDR3 spans 16 amino acids. CDR3 sequence: CASSQGTGLSFNEQFF. CDR3 DNA sequence: TGTGCCAGCAGCCAGGGGACGGGACTATCTTTCAATGAGCAGTTCTTC.

The V gene is TRBV7-2, the J gene TRBJ2-2; 8 bases line up with TRBD2. Germline CDR1 reads SGHTA; CDR2 reads FQGNSA. V lost 1 base to trimming and J lost 6 bases; unmatched junction nucleotides: 7. CDR3 length: 16 amino acids. CDR3 in DNA: TGTGCCAGCAGCTTAGGGGGAGCGGGAGTTCCCGGGGAGCTGTTTTTT. Translated, it gives CASSLGGAGVPGELFF.

The chain has TRBV6-2 or TRBV6-3 and TRBJ1-2; D unclear. Per the germline V gene, CDR1 is MNHEY and CDR2 is SVGEGT. V was shortened by 6 bases and J by 0 bases, with 5 bases between the two germline ends. The CDR3 length is 12 residues. The CDR3 region is CASSTANYGYTF. The CDR3 DNA follows: TGTGCCAGCAGCACTGCTAACTATGGCTACACCTTC.

The chain is built from TRBV9 and TRBJ1-6; 7 bases align to TRBD1. Per germline, CDR1 SGDLS and CDR2 YYNGEE. V shed 1 base and J 8 bases; nucleotides not matched to a gene: 3. The CDR3 sequence is 14 residues long. The CDR3, as DNA: TGTGCCAGCAGCGTAACAGGGGCTGATTCACCCCTCCACTTT. This gives the protein CASSVTGADSPLHF.

The V call is TRBV7-4, the J call TRBJ2-5; weak D call: TRBD2 (5 bases). This CDR3 has 14 amino acids. Trimming stripped 5 bases from V and 2 bases from J, with 12 bases between. Germline values: CDR1 SGHVT, CDR2 SQSDAQ. The CDR3 DNA reads TGTGCCAGCAGCACCAAACTAGTTCAAGAGACCCAGTACTTC. It translates to CASSTKLVQETQYF.

This chain joins TRBV5-1 and TRBJ2-7; 10 bases match TRBD2. This CDR3 is 14 amino acids long. CDR1 and CDR2 (germline): SGHRS, YFSETQ. V was pared by 3 bases and J by 7 bases, with 7 bases of the junction left unmatched. The DNA of the CDR3 is TGCGCCAGCAGCTCCCTAGCGGGAGTAGATGAGCAGTACTTC. It codes for CASSSLAGVDEQYF.

The gene calls are TRBV19 and TRBJ1-5; TRBD1 is a possible D gene (5 bases). Germline CDR1 and CDR2: LNHDA and SQIVND (reference sequence). The V gene lost 6 bases and the J gene lost 7 bases, with 22 bases spanning the gap. This CDR3 has 16 residues. The CDR3 loop reads CASSASGAVPRQPQHF. For the CDR3, the DNA is TGTGCCAGTAGCGCGAGCGGGGCTGTACCAAGACAGCCCCAGCATTTT.

The chain joins TRBV5-4 to TRBJ2-1, with D unresolved. Trimming left V 2 bases short and J 6 bases short, with 6 bases between. Germline loops: CDR1 SGHNT, CDR2 YYREEE (reference sequence). The CDR3 contains 12 residues. CDR3 region: CASSFDSNEQFF. The DNA of the CDR3 is TGTGCCAGCAGCTTCGACTCCAATGAGCAGTTCTTC. Variable domain in full (rest from reference TRBV5-4 and TRBJ2-1): ETGVTQSPTHLIKTRGQQVTLRCSSQSGHNTVSWYQQALGQGPQFIFQYYREEENGRGNFPPRFSGLQFPNYSSELNVNALELDDSALYLCASSFDSNEQFFGPGTRLTVL.

V usage is TRBV6-5 and J usage is TRBJ1-1; TRBD1 matches at 7 bases. The CDR3 length is 13 residues. V lost 2 bases, J lost 4 bases, and 1 base stayed unmatched. Germline assignment: CDR1 MNHEY and CDR2 SVGAGI. Written as DNA, the CDR3 is TGTGCCAGCAGTTACAACAGGGGCACTGAAGCTTTCTTT. As protein: CASSYNRGTEAFF.

The V gene is TRBV18, the J gene TRBJ1-2; 7 nucleotides match TRBD1. CDR1 and CDR2 from the germline V gene are KGHSH and LQKENI. After removal of 6 bases from V and 4 bases from J, the junction contained 11 bases not matched to a gene. The CDR3 is 15 amino acids. The CDR3 reads CASSWGRGPGYGYTF. The CDR3 DNA sequence: TGTGCCAGCTCGTGGGGAAGGGGGCCCGGCTATGGCTACACCTTC.

The genes are TRBV2 and TRBJ1-2, with D tentatively TRBD1 (6 bases). Germline CDR1 and CDR2: SNHLY and FYNNEI. V lost 8 bases to trimming and J lost 2 bases, with 9 bases between them. The CDR3 covers 12 residues. This CDR3 reads CASATGNYGYTF. CDR3 sequence (DNA): TGTGCCAGCGCCACAGGGAACTATGGCTACACCTTC. Looking up the rest from reference TRBV2 and TRBJ1-2 gives the full variable domain: EPEVTQTPSHQVTQMGQEVILRCVPISNHLYFYWYRQILGQKVEFLVSFYNNEISEKSEIFDDQFSVERPDGSNFTLKIRSTKLEDSAMYFCASATGNYGYTFGSGTRLTVV.

This clone has only a few counts. The CDR3 region is CASSRQGANNYGYTF. The CDR3 DNA reads TGTGCCAGCAGCCGACAGGGGGCCAATAACTATGGCTACACCTTC. The chain combines TRBV3-1 (or the pseudogene TRBV3-2) with TRBJ1-2; 10 bases line up with TRBD1. The CDR3 runs 15 residues. The germline gives CDR1 LGHDT, CDR2 YNNKEL (reference sequence). The trim removed 4 bases at V and 1 base at J, leaving 3 bases unmatched.

The J gene is TRBJ2-3, the V gene TRBV24-1, with 13 bases matching TRBD2. CDR1 is KGHDR, CDR2 SFDVKD, per germline. With V trimmed by 5 bases and J by 4 bases, 8 bases remained unmatched. CDR3 length equals 17 residues. DNA for the CDR3: TGTGCCACCAGTGGACTAGCGGGAGGTGGGAAGGCAGATACGCAGTATTTT. It specifies CATSGLAGGGKADTQYF.

This clone was seen once. The chain links TRBV4-1 to TRBJ1-5; D remains unclear. The V gene's germline CDR1 is MGHRA and CDR2 YSYEKL. The CDR3 spans 15 residues. The CDR3 nucleotides read TGCGCTTCTCGGGTTTATCGCGACGCCAATCAGCCCCAGCATTTT. It is translated as CASRVYRDANQPQHF.

This chain links TRBV15 with TRBJ1-4; D is perhaps TRBD1 (6 bases). This CDR3 has 17 residues. Germline lookup yields CDR1 LNHNV and CDR2 YYDKDF (reference sequence). V shed 3 bases and J shed 2 bases, with 16 bases lying between them. For the CDR3, the DNA is TGTGCCACCAGCAGGGGATCTGGGACAAGTACTAATGAAAAACTGTTTTTT. It is translated as CATSRGSGTSTNEKLFF.

The rearrangement joins TRBV24-1 to TRBJ2-7, with D possibly being TRBD1 (6 bases). This CDR3 is built from 13 residues. Germline V gene lookup returns CDR1 KGHDR and CDR2 SFDVKD. Trimming left V 10 bases short and J 5 bases short, with 17 bases between. The CDR3 spells CATGGQLPNEQYF. The CDR3 DNA reads as TGTGCCACAGGAGGACAGCTACCTAACGAGCAGTACTTC.

This sequence joins TRBV18 and TRBJ2-3; 7 bases align to TRBD1. The germline V gene has CDR1 KGHSH and CDR2 LQKENI. The V and J ends lost 5 bases and 4 bases, in that order; junction bases with no gene match: 12. This CDR3 has 16 residues. The CDR3 nucleotides are TGTGCCAGCTCAACTTCTAGCAAAGGGGGCTCAGATACGCAGTATTTT. Protein sequence: CASSTSSKGGSDTQYF.

J is TRBJ2-7 and V is TRBV2; D possibly corresponds to TRBD2 (5 bases). The CDR3 extends over 12 amino acids. The germline gives CDR1 SNHLY, CDR2 FYNNEI. V was clipped by 11 bases and J by 0 bases, with 11 bases between them. The CDR3 region has the DNA TGTGCCGGTGGACTGAGCTCCTACGAGCAGTACTTC. Translated: CAGGLSSYEQYF.

To note about this clone: Possible read error: a much larger clone is one base away. The identical CDR3 is also encoded by other nucleotide sequences in the sample. V and J are TRBV7-2 and TRBJ1-2; TRBD1 agrees at 7 bases. From germline, CDR1 is SGHTA and CDR2 FQGNSA. The CDR3 is 14 amino acids. The ends lost 5 bases at V and 2 bases at J; junction bases unmatched: 5. The CDR3 loop reads CASSTRQGNYGYTF. The CDR3 nucleotides read TGTGCCAGCAGCACCCGACAGGGAAACTATGGCTACACCTTC.

This clone has only a few counts. J is TRBJ1-1 and V is TRBV30, with D hard to call. The CDR3 has 13 residues. The germline gives CDR1 GTSNPN, CDR2 SVGIG (reference sequence). V dropped 4 bases and J dropped 0 bases, with 9 bases sitting between them. CDR3 sequence reads: CAWMRGMNTEAFF. The DNA for the CDR3 is TGTGCCTGGATGAGAGGGATGAACACTGAAGCTTTCTTT.

This chain joins TRBV27 and TRBJ1-6; D gene ambiguous. With 5 bases removed from V and 5 bases from J, the gap between germline ends came to 4 bases. This CDR3 has 12 amino acids. The germline CDR1 and CDR2 sequences are MNHEY and SMNVEV (reference sequence). The CDR3 nucleotides read TGTGCCAGCAGTCTAAATAATTCACCCCTCCACTTT. Translation: CASSLNNSPLHF.

The genes are TRBV28 and TRBJ1-2, with TRBD1 identical over 8 bases. This CDR3 is built from 15 residues. CDR1 is MDHEN and CDR2 is SYDVKM in the germline V gene. The V and J ends lost 2 bases and 5 bases, in that order; junction bases with no gene match: 7. The CDR3 DNA sequence: TGTGCCAGCAGTTTAAATGTACAGGGGGGGTATGGCTACACCTTC. Protein product: CASSLNVQGGYGYTF.

This chain joins TRBV19 and TRBJ1-5; 8 bases line up with TRBD1. Looked up from germline, CDR1 is LNHDA and CDR2 is SQIVND (reference sequence). The CDR3 is 16 residues long. J gave up 6 bases and V 6 bases, and 13 bases lay outside the gene matches. As DNA, the CDR3 is TGTGCCAGTAGCCCTAGGACAGGGAAAATAGGTCAGCCCCAGCATTTT. Translating gives CASSPRTGKIGQPQHF.